The rows below give T cell receptor beta chains drawn from one sample of a study of shared clonotypes between healthy human individuals. Clones were sequenced by immunoSEQ multiplex PCR, and TCRdb holds only the in-frame ones, with some missing. Among millions of clones listed, 85% to 95% were seen once. The specimen was naive CD4+ T cells from PBMCs. All receptors come from a man aged 18 to 30 in good health. Some clones in this sample may be carry-over from other donors' samples. CDR3s include the opening cysteine and the closing phenylalanine or tryptophan.

V gene: TRBV6-5; J gene: TRBJ1-5; CDR3 protein: CASSTGSNQPQHF
V gene: TRBV14; J gene: TRBJ2-7; CDR3 protein: CASAYRDVTYEQYF
V gene: TRBV7-9; J gene: TRBJ1-4; CDR3 protein: CASSGQTGINEKLFF
V gene: TRBV29-1; J gene: TRBJ2-1; CDR3 protein: CSVGGQGYYNEQFF
V gene: TRBV21-1; J gene: TRBJ2-7; CDR3 protein: CASSKGATLYEQYF
V gene: TRBV2; J gene: TRBJ1-5; CDR3 protein: CASRYGRDQPQHF
V gene: TRBV5-4; J gene: TRBJ2-7; CDR3 protein: CASSLGGRVNEQYF
V gene: TRBV5-1; J gene: TRBJ1-1; CDR3 protein: CASSGQGGVTEAFF
V gene: TRBV5-4; J gene: TRBJ2-5; CDR3 protein: CASSPDGRQETQYF
V gene: TRBV11-2; J gene: TRBJ1-1; CDR3 protein: CASSILQGILTEAFF
V gene: TRBV9; J gene: TRBJ2-3; CDR3 protein: CASSGRPLEDTQYF
V gene: TRBV5-1; J gene: TRBJ2-1; CDR3 protein: CASRAADSYNEQFF
V gene: TRBV7-3; J gene: TRBJ2-1; CDR3 protein: CASSLVQGGAYNEQFF
V gene: TRBV5-1; J gene: TRBJ1-4; CDR3 protein: CASSLGGSGEKLFF
V gene: TRBV5-1; J gene: TRBJ1-1; CDR3 protein: CASSIQGPMNTEAFF
V gene: TRBV7-9; J gene: TRBJ2-7; CDR3 protein: CASSPRALAGVEQYF
V gene: TRBV5-6; J gene: TRBJ2-3; CDR3 protein: CASSLAWGRATDTQYF
V gene: TRBV11-2; J gene: TRBJ2-3; CDR3 protein: CASSLQLAGGTDTQYF
V gene: TRBV5-1; J gene: TRBJ2-1; CDR3 protein: CATNVGTSRIDEQFF
V gene: TRBV1; J gene: TRBJ2-1; CDR3 protein: CTSSQISGRAGNEQFF
V gene: TRBV28; J gene: TRBJ1-3; CDR3 protein: CASSRAGGGNTIYF
V gene: TRBV5-1; J gene: TRBJ1-1; CDR3 protein: CASSLEQGNTEAFF
V gene: TRBV6-5; J gene: TRBJ2-3; CDR3 protein: CASSYGLSTDTQYF
V gene: TRBV5-1; J gene: TRBJ2-7; CDR3 protein: CASSLVAGGYEQYF
V gene: TRBV11-3; J gene: TRBJ2-7; CDR3 protein: CASSAGTGLSYEQYF
V gene: TRBV9; J gene: TRBJ2-6; CDR3 protein: CASSEGTGFSGANVLTF
V gene: TRBV9; J gene: TRBJ2-1; CDR3 protein: CASSLAATIYNEQFF
V gene: TRBV7-3; J gene: TRBJ1-2; CDR3 protein: CASSSRGPPDEGYTF
V gene: TRBV7-9; J gene: TRBJ2-2; CDR3 protein: CASSLAGAGELFF
V gene: TRBV2; J gene: TRBJ1-1; CDR3 protein: CASREQVEAFF
V gene: TRBV30; J gene: TRBJ2-1; CDR3 protein: CAWGAYNEQFF
V gene: TRBV4-2; J gene: TRBJ2-1; CDR3 protein: CASSQGLGGSLVSAGGYNEQFF
V gene: TRBV19; J gene: TRBJ2-7; CDR3 protein: CAVAGPYEQYF
V gene: TRBV5-5; J gene: TRBJ2-1; CDR3 protein: CASSAAPSYNEQFF
V gene: TRBV5-4; J gene: TRBJ1-2; CDR3 protein: CASSSLKWGNGYTF
V gene: TRBV27; J gene: TRBJ1-6; CDR3 protein: CASSLALAAPNSPLHF
V gene: TRBV18; J gene: TRBJ1-4; CDR3 protein: CASSPPGARGEKLFF
V gene: TRBV5-6; J gene: TRBJ2-4; CDR3 protein: CASSKLAGGFNIQYF
V gene: TRBV28; J gene: TRBJ2-5; CDR3 protein: CASSLLAGSETQYF
V gene: TRBV19; J gene: TRBJ1-1; CDR3 protein: CASSIQQGGTEAFF
V gene: TRBV6-5; J gene: TRBJ2-3; CDR3 protein: CASSYSWLGTQYF
V gene: TRBV30; J gene: TRBJ1-1; CDR3 protein: CAWNRGLGEAFF
V gene: TRBV7-9; J gene: TRBJ1-3; CDR3 protein: CASSSRGTIYF
V gene: TRBV9; J gene: TRBJ2-2; CDR3 protein: CASSVVTGAFPGELFF
V gene: TRBV18; J gene: TRBJ1-1; CDR3 protein: CASSLGGNTEAFF
V gene: TRBV5-1; J gene: TRBJ1-1; CDR3 protein: CASSLDPQGPNTEAFF
V gene: TRBV7-2; J gene: TRBJ1-5; CDR3 protein: CASSLSGRVDQPQHF
V gene: TRBV5-1; J gene: TRBJ1-1; CDR3 protein: CASSPGTGAGEAFF
V gene: TRBV30; J gene: TRBJ1-5; CDR3 protein: CAWSVGTGRQPQHF
V gene: TRBV19; J gene: TRBJ1-5; CDR3 protein: CASSPVVQPQHF
V gene: TRBV15; J gene: TRBJ1-2; CDR3 protein: CATSRSTGFHGYTF
V gene: TRBV28; J gene: TRBJ1-2; CDR3 protein: CASTVAGTGWGYTF
V gene: TRBV6-5; J gene: TRBJ1-1; CDR3 protein: CASRAPGFPHTEAFF
V gene: TRBV9; J gene: TRBJ2-5; CDR3 protein: CASSVDRGGETQYF